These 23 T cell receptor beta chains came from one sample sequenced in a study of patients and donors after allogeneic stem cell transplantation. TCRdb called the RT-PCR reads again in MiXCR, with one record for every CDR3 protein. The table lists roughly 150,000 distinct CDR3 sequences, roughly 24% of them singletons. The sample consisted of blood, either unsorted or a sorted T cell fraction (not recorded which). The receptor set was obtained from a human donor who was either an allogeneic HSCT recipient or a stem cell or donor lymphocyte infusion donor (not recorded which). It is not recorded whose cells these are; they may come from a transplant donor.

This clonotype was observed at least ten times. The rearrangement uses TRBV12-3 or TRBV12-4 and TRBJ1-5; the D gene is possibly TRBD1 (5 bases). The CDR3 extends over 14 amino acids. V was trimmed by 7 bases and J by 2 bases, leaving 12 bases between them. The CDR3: CASTPGLGNQPQHF. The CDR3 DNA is TGTGCCAGCACCCCGGGGCTTGGCAATCAGCCCCAGCATTTT.

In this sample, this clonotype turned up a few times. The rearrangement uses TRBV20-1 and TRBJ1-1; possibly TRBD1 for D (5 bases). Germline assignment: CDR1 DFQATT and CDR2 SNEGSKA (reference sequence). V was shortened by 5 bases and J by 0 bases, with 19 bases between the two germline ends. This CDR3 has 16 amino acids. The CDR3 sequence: CSAPTPKRGMNTEAFF. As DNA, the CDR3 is TGCAGTGCTCCAACCCCCAAAAGGGGCATGAACACTGAAGCTTTCTTT.

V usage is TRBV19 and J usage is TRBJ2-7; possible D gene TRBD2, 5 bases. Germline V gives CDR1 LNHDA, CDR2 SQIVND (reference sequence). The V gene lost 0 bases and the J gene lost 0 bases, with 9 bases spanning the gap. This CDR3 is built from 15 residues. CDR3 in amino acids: CASSIDQSGSYEQYF. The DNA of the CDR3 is TGTGCCAGTAGTATAGATCAGAGCGGCTCCTACGAGCAGTACTTC.

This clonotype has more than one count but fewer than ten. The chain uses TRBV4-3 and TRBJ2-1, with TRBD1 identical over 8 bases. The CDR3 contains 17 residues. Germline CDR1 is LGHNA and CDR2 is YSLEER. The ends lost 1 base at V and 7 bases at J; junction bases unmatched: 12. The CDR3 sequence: CASSQGARAGGRNEQFF. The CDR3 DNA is TGCGCCAGCAGCCAAGGGGCGAGGGCAGGGGGCAGGAATGAGCAGTTCTTC.

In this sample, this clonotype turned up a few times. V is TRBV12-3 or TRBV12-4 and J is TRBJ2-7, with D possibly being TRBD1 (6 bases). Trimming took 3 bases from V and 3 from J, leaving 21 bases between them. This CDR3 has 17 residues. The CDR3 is CASSLKRGHLTYYEQYF. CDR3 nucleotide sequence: TGTGCCAGCAGTTTGAAAAGGGGACACCTGACCTACTACGAGCAGTACTTC.

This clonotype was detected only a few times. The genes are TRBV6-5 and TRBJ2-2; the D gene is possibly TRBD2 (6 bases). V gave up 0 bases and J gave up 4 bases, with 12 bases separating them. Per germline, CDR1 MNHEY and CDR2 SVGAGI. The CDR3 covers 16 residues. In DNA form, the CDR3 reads TGTGCCAGCAGTTACTCTTTACTAGCCCCCACCGGGGAGCTGTTTTTT. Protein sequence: CASSYSLLAPTGELFF.

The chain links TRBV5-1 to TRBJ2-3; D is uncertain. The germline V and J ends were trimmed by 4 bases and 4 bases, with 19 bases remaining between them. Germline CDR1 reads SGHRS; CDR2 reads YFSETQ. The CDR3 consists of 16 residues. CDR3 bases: TGCGCCAGCAGCAGCTCCTTGGGTGAAAGTCCAGATACGCAGTATTTT. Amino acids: CASSSSLGESPDTQYF.

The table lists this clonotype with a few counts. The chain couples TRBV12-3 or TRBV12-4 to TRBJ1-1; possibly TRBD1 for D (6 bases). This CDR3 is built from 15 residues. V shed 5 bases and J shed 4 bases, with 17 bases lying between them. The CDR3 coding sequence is TGTGCCAGCAGTACCGGGACAACCCTCCTCACTGAAGCTTTCTTT. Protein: CASSTGTTLLTEAFF.

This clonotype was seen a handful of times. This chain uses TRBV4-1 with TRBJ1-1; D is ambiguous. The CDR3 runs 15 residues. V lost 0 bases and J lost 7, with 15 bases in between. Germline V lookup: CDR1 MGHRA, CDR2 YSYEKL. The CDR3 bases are TGCGCCAGCAGCCAAGAGTTCCAAGCTGGCGGTGAAGCTTTCTTT. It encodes CASSQEFQAGGEAFF.

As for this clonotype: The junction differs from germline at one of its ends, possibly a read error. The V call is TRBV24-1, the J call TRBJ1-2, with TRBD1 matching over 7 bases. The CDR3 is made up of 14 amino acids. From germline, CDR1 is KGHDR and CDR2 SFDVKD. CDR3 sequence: CATSDLTGNYRYTF. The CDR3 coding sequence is TGTGCCACCAGTGACCTGACAGGGAACTATCGCTACACCTTC.

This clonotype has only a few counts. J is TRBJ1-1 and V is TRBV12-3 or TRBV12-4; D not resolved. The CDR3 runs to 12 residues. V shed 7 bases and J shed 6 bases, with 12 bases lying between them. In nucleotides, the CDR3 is TGTGCCAGCACCGATAGGGTTCCTGAAGCTTTCTTT. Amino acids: CASTDRVPEAFF.

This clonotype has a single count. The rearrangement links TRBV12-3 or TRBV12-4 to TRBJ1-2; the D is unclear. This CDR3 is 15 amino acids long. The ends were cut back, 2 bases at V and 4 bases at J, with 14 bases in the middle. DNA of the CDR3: TGTGCCAGCAGTTTATTACCCGCCGAGGCCTATGGCTACACCTTC. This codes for CASSLLPAEAYGYTF.

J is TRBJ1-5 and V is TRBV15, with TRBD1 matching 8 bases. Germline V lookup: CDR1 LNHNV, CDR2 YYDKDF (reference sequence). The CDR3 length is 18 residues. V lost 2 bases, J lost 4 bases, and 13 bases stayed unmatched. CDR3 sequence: CATSRPLSKTGANQPQHF. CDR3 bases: TGTGCCACCAGCAGACCACTCTCCAAGACAGGGGCGAATCAGCCCCAGCATTTT.

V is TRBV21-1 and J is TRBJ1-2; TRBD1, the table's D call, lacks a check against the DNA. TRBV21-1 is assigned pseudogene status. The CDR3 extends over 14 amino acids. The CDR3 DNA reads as TGTGCCAGCAGCAAAGACAGGGAGACAGTTGGCTACACCTTC. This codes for CASSKDRETVGYTF.

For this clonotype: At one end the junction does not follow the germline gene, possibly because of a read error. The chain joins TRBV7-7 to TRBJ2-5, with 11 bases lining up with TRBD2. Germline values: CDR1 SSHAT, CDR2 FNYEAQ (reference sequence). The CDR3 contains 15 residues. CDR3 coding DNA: TGTGCTAGCAGCTTAGGGACTAGCGGCCGCGAGACCCAGTACTTC. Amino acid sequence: CASSLGTSGRETQYF.

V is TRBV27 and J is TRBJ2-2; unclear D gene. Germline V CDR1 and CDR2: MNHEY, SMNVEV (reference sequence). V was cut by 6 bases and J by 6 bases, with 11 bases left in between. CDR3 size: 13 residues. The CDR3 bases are TGTGCCAGCAGCCGCCCTGGACCCGGGGAGCTGTTTTTT. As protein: CASSRPGPGELFF.

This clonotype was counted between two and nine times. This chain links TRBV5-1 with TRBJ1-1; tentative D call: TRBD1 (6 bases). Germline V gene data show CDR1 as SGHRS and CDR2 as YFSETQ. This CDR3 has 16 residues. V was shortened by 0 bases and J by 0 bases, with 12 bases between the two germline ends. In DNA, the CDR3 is TGCGCCAGCAGCTTGGGCAGGGGTATAGTGAACACTGAAGCTTTCTTT. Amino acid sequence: CASSLGRGIVNTEAFF. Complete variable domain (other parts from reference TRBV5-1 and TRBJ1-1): KAGVTQTPRYLIKTRGQQVTLSCSPISGHRSVSWYQQTPGQGLQFLFEYFSETQRNKGNFPGRFSGRQFSNSRSEMNVSTLELGDSALYLCASSLGRGIVNTEAFFGQGTRLTVV.

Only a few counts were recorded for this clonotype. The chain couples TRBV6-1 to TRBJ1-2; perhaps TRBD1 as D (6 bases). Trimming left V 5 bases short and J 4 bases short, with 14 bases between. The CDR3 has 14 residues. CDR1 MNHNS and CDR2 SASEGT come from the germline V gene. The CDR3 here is CASSQRTASYGYTF. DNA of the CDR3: TGTGCCAGCAGTCAAAGGACAGCGAGCTATGGCTACACCTTC.

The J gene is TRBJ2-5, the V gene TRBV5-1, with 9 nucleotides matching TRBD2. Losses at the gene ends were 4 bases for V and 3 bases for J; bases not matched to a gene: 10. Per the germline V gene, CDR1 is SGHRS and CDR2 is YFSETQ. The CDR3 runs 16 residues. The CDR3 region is CASSRLTTSGEETQYF. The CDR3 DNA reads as TGCGCCAGCAGCCGATTAACGACTAGCGGAGAAGAGACCCAGTACTTC.

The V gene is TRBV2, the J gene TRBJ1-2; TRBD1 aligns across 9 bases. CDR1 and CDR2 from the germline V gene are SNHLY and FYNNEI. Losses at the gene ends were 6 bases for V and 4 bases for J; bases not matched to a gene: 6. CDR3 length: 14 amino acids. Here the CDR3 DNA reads TGTGCCAGCAGATGGGACAGGGTGGCCTATGGCTACACCTTC. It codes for CASRWDRVAYGYTF.

The CDR3: CASSQAGGLAGYNTGELFF. CDR3 DNA sequence: TGTGCCAGCAGCCAAGCCGGGGGACTAGCGGGTTATAACACCGGGGAGCTGTTTTTT. This chain joins TRBV3-1 and TRBJ2-2; the match to TRBD2 covers 12 bases. J was trimmed by 2 bases and V by 1 base; bases with no gene match: 8. This CDR3 contains 19 residues. Germline V gives CDR1 LGHDT, CDR2 YNNKEL (reference sequence).

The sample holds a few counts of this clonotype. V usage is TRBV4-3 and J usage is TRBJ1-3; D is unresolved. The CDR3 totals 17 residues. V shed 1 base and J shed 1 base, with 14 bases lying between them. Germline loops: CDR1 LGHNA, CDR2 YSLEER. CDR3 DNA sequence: TGCGCCAGCAGCCAAGCAGCCCTCTCGGGTTCTGGAAACACCATATATTTT. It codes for CASSQAALSGSGNTIYF.

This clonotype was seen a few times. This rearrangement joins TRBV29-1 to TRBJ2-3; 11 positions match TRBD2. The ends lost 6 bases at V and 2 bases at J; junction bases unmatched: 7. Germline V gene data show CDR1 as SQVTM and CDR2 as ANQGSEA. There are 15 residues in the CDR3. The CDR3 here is CSVTGTSGHTDTQYF. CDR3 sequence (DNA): TGCAGCGTAACCGGGACTAGCGGACACACAGATACGCAGTATTTT.